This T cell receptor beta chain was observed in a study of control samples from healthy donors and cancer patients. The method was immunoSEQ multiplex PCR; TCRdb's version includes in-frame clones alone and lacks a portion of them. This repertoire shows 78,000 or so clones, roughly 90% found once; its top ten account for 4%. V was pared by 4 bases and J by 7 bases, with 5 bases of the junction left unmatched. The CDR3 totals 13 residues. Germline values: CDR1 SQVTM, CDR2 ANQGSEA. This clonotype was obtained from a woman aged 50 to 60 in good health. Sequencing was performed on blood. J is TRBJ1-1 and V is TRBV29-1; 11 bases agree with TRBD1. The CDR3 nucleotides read TGCAGCGTTGCCGGGACAGGGGGGTTTGAAGCTTTCTTT. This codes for CSVAGTGGFEAFF.